What follows are 3 T cell receptor beta chains derived from one specimen sequenced in a study of naive and memory T cell subsets. An oligonucleotide containing a UMI was ligated to the 3' end of TCR cDNA. The SP2 primer and nested alpha and beta constant region primers amplified ligated cDNA in four rounds. TCRdb redid the calling of the 5' RACE reads with MiXCR, one entry per CDR3 protein. The sample has about 56,000 distinct CDR3 sequences; under 10% are singletons. The receptor source for this set is a female donor in good health.

The J gene is TRBJ2-2, the V gene TRBV25-1, with D unresolved. The CDR3 is 16 amino acids. Germline V gene lookup returns CDR1 MGHDK and CDR2 SYGVNS. Trimming removed 4 bases at V and 0 bases at J, with 12 bases between. Here the CDR3 reads CASSGMTAANTGELFF. The CDR3 DNA is TGTGCCAGCAGTGGGATGACCGCCGCGAACACCGGGGAGCTGTTTTTT.

The chain employs TRBV12-3 or TRBV12-4 and TRBJ1-1; D not certain. This CDR3 has 13 amino acids. V lost 2 bases and J 8 bases, leaving 12 bases between the germline ends. In DNA form, the CDR3 reads TGTGCCAGCAGTTTAATTTTGGCAGACGAAGCTTTCTTT. Its protein product is CASSLILADEAFF.

Ten or more counts support this clonotype. The rearrangement uses TRBV6-5 and TRBJ1-2; D is unclear. Trimming took 7 bases from V and 4 from J, leaving 22 bases between them. From germline, CDR1 is MNHEY and CDR2 SVGAGI. The CDR3 is 16 residues long. CDR3 sequence reads: CASKEYGRHSSYGYTF. The CDR3 DNA follows: TGTGCCAGCAAGGAGTATGGACGGCACTCGTCCTATGGCTACACCTTC.